This T cell receptor (beta chain) is from a study of kidney transplant recipient with SARS-CoV-2 infection. TCRdb fed the reads into MiXCR, producing one record per CDR3 protein. The sample carries 200,000 to 300,000 distinct CDR3 sequences, around 30% recorded once. In its sample, this clonotype was seen many times. Trimming took off 0 bases at V and 0 bases at J, with 10 bases between the two ends. The germline CDR1 and CDR2 sequences are SGHRS and YFSETQ. The CDR3 consists of 15 residues. The rearrangement uses TRBV5-1 and TRBJ2-7; D is unresolved. This clonotype originated in a young adult male patient who had COVID-19 and was a kidney transplant recipient. The T cells may come from the graft donor. This sample comprised a blood sample, obtained at baseline and on approximately day 120 from a kidney transplant recipient. The CDR3 reads CASSLGLVNSYEQYF. Written as DNA, the CDR3 is TGCGCCAGCAGCTTGGGGCTAGTGAACTCCTACGAGCAGTACTTC.